The rows below give T cell receptor beta chains drawn from one sample of a study of shared T cell receptors in the human thymus. Assay used: immunoSEQ multiplex PCR; TCRdb lists only in-frame clones, some missing. The profile shows around 730,000 clones, 80% to 90% of them singletons. These sequences were also reported in another study, on human thymus T cells.

Input material: thymocytes. These receptors were taken from a girl in the first two years of life with a congenital heart defect. CDR3s include the opening cysteine and the closing phenylalanine or tryptophan. The order of the fields is clone size, D gene, V gene, J gene, CDR3 DNA, CDR3 protein. A D gene is named only where the DNA matches it firmly. Some rows mark clone size as missing; the rest say once, few, many or name a class of expanded clone.

NA	TRBD1	TRBV6-1	TRBJ1-6	TGTGCCAGCACCCGGGACAGGGCCTATAATTCACCCCTCCACTTT	CASTRDRAYNSPLHF
once	NA	TRBV5-1	TRBJ2-7	TGCGCCAGCAGCTTGGTCGGGGTAAGTGGCTACGAGCAGTACTTC	CASSLVGVSGYEQYF
NA	TRBD2	TRBV7-6	TRBJ2-5	TGTGCCAGCAGCTTATCCGACGGACTAGCGGGGGGGGAAGAGACCCAGTACTTC	CASSLSDGLAGGEETQYF
NA	NA	TRBV21-1	TRBJ2-3	TGTGCCAGCAGCAAAAGCGGGGGCCCCACAGATACGCAGTATTTT	CASSKSGGPTDTQYF
NA	NA	TRBV6-5	TRBJ1-6	TGTGCCAGCAGGGGGGACTTTCATTCACCCCTCCACTTT	CASRGDFHSPLHF
NA	NA	TRBV5-6	TRBJ2-2	TGTGCCAGCAGCTTGGTAATCGGGCAGGGGAACACCGGGGAGCTGTTTTTT	CASSLVIGQGNTGELFF
NA	NA	TRBV7-9	TRBJ2-1	TGTGCCAGCAGCTTAGCATTACCGGGACATAGTTCCTACAATGAGCAGTTCTTC	CASSLALPGHSSYNEQFF
NA	NA	TRBV4-3	TRBJ1-2	TGCGCCAGCAGTAGGGGACAACGATCAATCGAGGCTAACTATGGCTACACCTTC	CASSRGQRSIEANYGYTF
NA	NA	TRBV2	TRBJ2-2	TGTGCCAGCAGTGGACAGCGGAACACCGGGGAGCTGTTTTTT	CASSGQRNTGELFF
NA	NA	TRBV5-6	TRBJ1-2	TGTGCCAGCAGCGGAGAAGGAAACTATGGCTACACCTTC	CASSGEGNYGYTF
NA	TRBD2	TRBV27	TRBJ2-3	TGTGCCAGCAGTCCGACTAGCGGGGGGAAAGCGGATACGCAGTATTTT	CASSPTSGGKADTQYF
NA	TRBD2	TRBV28	TRBJ2-4	TGTGCCAGCAGTTTGCCTACTAGCGGGGGGGCCAAAAACATTCAGTACTTC	CASSLPTSGGAKNIQYF
NA	NA	TRBV11-2	TRBJ1-5	TGTGCCAGCAGCTTGGGCCTTAGTGGGCCCCAGCATTTT	CASSLGLSGPQHF